In this sample, the clone carrying this TCR beta chain turned up a few times. What it binds is unknown. The data derive from a study of T cell responses to AZD1222 COVID-19 vaccine. The study's findings and limits: Most donors were white British, females outnumbered males, and clonal diversity was possibly underestimated. Only a handful of AZD1222 recipients were seropositive at baseline. No day 14 peak samples; only post-peak repertoires were characterized. Spike-specific TCR breadth and depth rose after two AZD1222 doses.

From germline, CDR1 is SGHRS and CDR2 YFSETQ. V trimming: 0 bases; J trimming: 1 base; junction bases outside the gene matches: 3. The CDR3 extends over 15 amino acids. Measured with immunoSEQ multiplex PCR; TCRdb has only the in-frame clones, and not every one. This sample has around 200,000 clones, with approximately 86% found just once. This sequence was found in an adult in good health. The chain has TRBV5-1 and TRBJ2-5, with 7 bases matching TRBD1. The material was peripheral blood, obtained on day 0 of AZD1222 vaccination. The CDR3 DNA is TGCGCCAGCAGCTTGGTCGCAGGGGGCCAAGAGACCCAGTACTTC. Residues: CASSLVAGGQETQYF.